Listed below are T cell receptor beta chains from one sample, sequenced in a study of T cells in Graves' hyperthyroidism and ophthalmopathy. From the multiplex PCR reads, TCRdb called clonotypes with MiXCR, one entry per CDR3 protein. The profile covers hundreds of thousands of distinct CDR3 sequences, with about 20% appearing a single time and roughly 50% taken by the ten largest. Material for sequencing was blood. These TCRs come from a man aged 40-49 years with Graves' ophthalmopathy. Each CDR3 is given with its conserved first and last residue. A D gene is named only where the DNA matches it firmly. Clone size is given for some rows only: seen once, a few or many times, or a class if the clone is expanded.

size | D | J | V | DNA | CDR3
many | - | TRBJ1-2 | TRBV20-1 | TGCAGTGCGTACACGGATAACTATGGCTACACCTTC | CSAYTDNYGYTF
- | TRBD1 | TRBJ2-7 | TRBV15 | TGTGCCACCAGCAGACCGACAGGGGCGAGTTCCTACGAGCAGTACTTC | CATSRPTGASSYEQYF
few | - | TRBJ2-1 | TRBV20-1 | TGCAGTGCTAGGGGGGTAGCTTCTTACAATGAGCAGTTCTTC | CSARGVASYNEQFF
many | - | TRBJ2-3 | TRBV28 | TGTGCCAGCAGTTTCAGGAGAGCAGATACGCAGTATTTT | CASSFRRADTQYF
- | TRBD2 | TRBJ2-5 | TRBV28 | TGTGCCAGCAGTAATGCGGAGGCTAGCGGGAATACAAGGGAGTACTTC | CASSNAEASGNTREYF
few | - | TRBJ1-5 | TRBV9 | TGTGCCAGCAGCGTAGGAAGGACGGGGACCCCCAATCAGCCCCAGCATTTT | CASSVGRTGTPNQPQHF
- | TRBD2 | TRBJ2-2 | TRBV12-3/TRBV12-4 | TGTGCCAGCAGTTTCCGGGAGGGGGACACCGGGGAGCTGTTTTTT | CASSFREGDTGELFF
- | - | TRBJ2-2 | TRBV9 | TGTGCCAGCAGCGTAGGAGGGAGGAACACCGGGGAGCTGTTTTTT | CASSVGGRNTGELFF
few | - | TRBJ2-1 | TRBV7-9 | TGTGCCAGCAGCCCTCTTCGGGGGCCCAGTGGGGAGCAGTTCTTC | CASSPLRGPSGEQFF
few | - | TRBJ2-1 | TRBV6-1 | TGTGCCAGCTCCCGTATGACGGCGAGCTCCTACAATGAGCAGTTCTTC | CASSRMTASSYNEQFF
few | - | TRBJ1-2 | TRBV20-1 | TGCAGTGCTATACAGGGCAAAACTAACTATGGCTACACCTTC | CSAIQGKTNYGYTF
many | - | TRBJ2-1 | TRBV7-2 | TGTGCCAGCAGCTCCCTCTTTGGGGATGAGCAGTTCTTC | CASSSLFGDEQFF
- | TRBD2 | TRBJ2-1 | TRBV20-1 | TGCAGTGCTTCCGGGACTAGCGGGAGTAATGAGCAGTTCTTC | CSASGTSGSNEQFF
many | TRBD2 | TRBJ2-7 | TRBV20-1 | TGCAGTGCGACGGGACTAGCGGCCTACGAGCAGTACTTC | CSATGLAAYEQYF
few | - | TRBJ2-1 | TRBV6-2/TRBV6-3 | TGTGCCAGCAGTTGGCCCGCGAGCAATGAGCAGTTCTTC | CASSWPASNEQFF
- | TRBD2 | TRBJ2-1 | TRBV2 | TGTGCCAGCAATGAAGGGAGGGACAATGAGCAGTTCTTC | CASNEGRDNEQFF
many | - | TRBJ2-5 | TRBV10-3 | TGTGCCATCAGTGATTCTACGGGGGCCCAAGAGACCCAGTACTTC | CAISDSTGAQETQYF
few | - | TRBJ2-1 | TRBV4-1 | TGCGCCAGCAGCCCCCGCGGTCCAGCGTACAATGAGCAGTTCTTC | CASSPRGPAYNEQFF
- | - | TRBJ2-3 | TRBV20-1 | TGCAGTGCTAGAATAGCGGCTAGCACAGATACGCAGTATTTT | CSARIAASTDTQYF
many | - | TRBJ2-7 | TRBV28 | TGTGCCAGCAGTTCCCCGCGTTCCAGGGCAAAGGCCTCCTACGAGCAGTACTTC | CASSSPRSRAKASYEQYF
few | TRBD1 | TRBJ1-4 | TRBV3-1 | TGTGCCAGCAGCCAAGGCCGGGGACAGACGGAAAAACTGTTTTTT | CASSQGRGQTEKLFF
- | - | TRBJ1-2 | TRBV5-1 | TGCGCCAGCTCTCCGGGTTGGGTTGGCTACACCTTC | CASSPGWVGYTF
many | - | TRBJ2-5 | TRBV30 | TGTGCCTGGAGTGGGGACCGAGAGACCCAGTACTTC | CAWSGDRETQYF
- | TRBD1 | TRBJ1-2 | TRBV5-8 | TGTGCCAGCAGCTCCGGGACAGGGCGTCTTAATTGGGGCTACACCTTC | CASSSGTGRLNWGYTF
- | TRBD2 | TRBJ2-1 | TRBV4-2 | TGTGCCAGCAGCCAAGAGACTAGCGGGACGGGGGATGAGCAGTTCTTC | CASSQETSGTGDEQFF
many | TRBD1 | TRBJ1-3 | TRBV12-3/TRBV12-4 | TGTGCCAGCACTTCCCGGGGACAGGGGTCTGGAAACACCATATATTTT | CASTSRGQGSGNTIYF
- | - | TRBJ2-2 | TRBV15 | TGTGCCACCAGCAGAAGACCCTTGGGACTCAACACCGGGGAGCTGTTTTTT | CATSRRPLGLNTGELFF
few | TRBD2 | TRBJ2-7 | TRBV20-1 | TGCAGTGCCCCCTTTCTCGGGAGGGCCCGCGAGCAGTACTTC | CSAPFLGRAREQYF
- | - | TRBJ2-1 | TRBV5-6 | TGTGCCAGCACCACTTGGATAGGTGGAGCCCGCGTTGAGCAGTTCTTC | CASTTWIGGARVEQFF
few | - | TRBJ1-1 | TRBV7-9 | TGTGCCAGCAGATTGGGGGGGTCTTGGGGCGCGGTTGGTGAAGCTTTCTTT | CASRLGGSWGAVGEAFF
many | - | TRBJ1-1 | TRBV7-8 | TGTGCCAGCAGCTTAGCACAGAACACTGAAGCTTTCTTT | CASSLAQNTEAFF
many | - | TRBJ1-2 | TRBV30 | TGTGCCTGGAGTCGGCAGTTAGCTAACTATGGCTACACCTTC | CAWSRQLANYGYTF
- | - | TRBJ1-1 | TRBV3-1 | TGTGCCAGCAGCCAATCCTCCAGGGTGGGAACTGAAGCTTTCTTT | CASSQSSRVGTEAFF
many | - | TRBJ2-3 | TRBV20-1 | TGCAGTGCTAGAGAGGATAGTAGGAGGGCAGATACGCAGTATTTT | CSAREDSRRADTQYF
few | - | TRBJ2-3 | TRBV12-3/TRBV12-4 | TGTGCCAGCAGCCGCCTACAGGACAACACAGATACGCAGTATTTT | CASSRLQDNTDTQYF
once | - | TRBJ1-2 | TRBV6-1 | TGTGCCAGCATCTTAAGGGCAGGGACCTATGTCTACACCTTC | CASILRAGTYVYTF
few | TRBD1 | TRBJ2-7 | TRBV5-1 | TGCGCCAGCGGGGTCCGGGACAGGGGGAGCGAGCAGTACTTC | CASGVRDRGSEQYF
many | TRBD1 | TRBJ2-1 | TRBV6-2/TRBV6-3 | TGTGCCAGCAGTTACGCCGGGACAGGGGTCCATGAGCAGTTCTTC | CASSYAGTGVHEQFF
many | TRBD1 | TRBJ2-7 | TRBV2 | TGTGCCAGCAGTGGGGACAGGCTGTACGAGCAGTACTTC | CASSGDRLYEQYF
few | - | TRBJ1-1 | TRBV19 | TGTGCCAGTAGTTCGGGACGTTCCGTAGAGGACACTGAAGCTTTCTTT | CASSSGRSVEDTEAFF